What follows are 32 T cell receptor beta chains derived from one specimen sequenced in a study of cytomegalovirus exposure and HLA in healthy donors. Primers: 60 Vbeta forward and 13 Jbeta reverse. Libraries were prepared by immunoSEQ multiplex PCR; TCRdb keeps only in-frame clonotypes and omits some of them. The table includes over 60,000 clones, around 76% detected once. Sequenced input: PBMCs. The receptors derive from a young man in good health and CMV-seronegative.

The rearrangement uses TRBV19 and TRBJ2-3; D is perhaps TRBD1 (6 bases). This CDR3 region has 15 residues. The germline V and J ends were trimmed by 5 bases and 2 bases, with 14 bases remaining between them. CDR1 and CDR2 (germline): LNHDA, SQIVND (reference sequence). CDR3 DNA: TGTGCCAGTAGTGATCAGGGGATCGTCACAGATACGCAGTATTTT. Translated, it gives CASSDQGIVTDTQYF.

The V gene is TRBV30, the J gene TRBJ1-5; D may be TRBD1 (6 bases). Trimming shortened V by 5 bases and J by 3 bases, and 11 bases separated the two germline ends. Germline assignment: CDR1 GTSNPN and CDR2 SVGIG (reference sequence). The CDR3 extends over 13 amino acids. The CDR3 DNA reads TGTGCCTGGGAAACAGGGCACAATCAGCCCCAGCATTTT. Amino acid sequence: CAWETGHNQPQHF.

The chain links TRBV4-3 to TRBJ2-5; 12 bases map to TRBD2. V was clipped by 4 bases and J by 5 bases; unmatched bases: 8. Germline V gene data show CDR1 as LGHNA and CDR2 as YSLEER. The CDR3 runs 16 residues. This chain's CDR3 is CASSPVASGGGETQYF. CDR3 coding DNA: TGCGCCAGCAGCCCCGTCGCTAGCGGGGGGGGTGAGACCCAGTACTTC.

This clone is a singleton in its sample. The V call is TRBV29-1, the J call TRBJ1-3; D gene ambiguous. This CDR3 has 13 amino acids. The V and J ends lost 2 bases and 3 bases respectively, with 8 bases between them. CDR1 SQVTM and CDR2 ANQGSEA come from the germline V gene. DNA of the CDR3: TGCAGCGTTGAAAGAGGGAATGGAAACACCATATATTTT. This gives the protein CSVERGNGNTIYF.

The rearrangement links TRBV6-5 to TRBJ2-2, with D maybe TRBD2 (6 bases). The CDR3 covers 13 residues. The ends were cut back, 6 bases at V and 6 bases at J, with 11 bases in the middle. Germline V lookup: CDR1 MNHEY, CDR2 SVGAGI. The CDR3, as DNA: TGTGCCAGCAGCCAGCCGGGGGCCGGGGAGCTGTTTTTT. This codes for CASSQPGAGELFF.

This clone was seen more than once but under ten times. This sequence joins TRBV27 and TRBJ1-6, with D possibly matching TRBD1 (6 bases). Germline V gives CDR1 MNHEY, CDR2 SMNVEV (reference sequence). The CDR3 has 15 residues. V lost 6 bases and J lost 3, with 12 bases in between. CDR3 sequence (DNA): TGTGCCAGCAGCCTCACAGGGAACTATAATTCACCCCTCCACTTT. Translating gives CASSLTGNYNSPLHF.

This chain connects TRBV5-1 to TRBJ1-1; 7 positions match TRBD1. Germline CDR1 and CDR2: SGHRS and YFSETQ. The ends lost 4 bases at V and 11 bases at J; junction bases unmatched: 20. The CDR3 length is 16 residues. Here the CDR3 reads CASSGDLTGEAGGAFF. The CDR3 DNA reads as TGCGCCAGCAGCGGGGACCTAACAGGGGAAGCGGGAGGCGCTTTCTTT. Together with reference TRBV5-1 and TRBJ1-1, the CDR3 gives the full variable domain: KAGVTQTPRYLIKTRGQQVTLSCSPISGHRSVSWYQQTPGQGLQFLFEYFSETQRNKGNFPGRFSGRQFSNSRSEMNVSTLELGDSALYLCASSGDLTGEAGGAFFGQGTRLTVV.

This chain uses TRBV23-1 with TRBJ1-5; weak D call: TRBD1 (6 bases). TRBV23-1 is filed as an ORF, its function uncertain. V gave up 7 bases and J gave up 2 bases, with 15 bases separating them. CDR3 size: 15 residues. The CDR3 nucleotides read TGCGCCAGCACCACTGGGGGGGGCGGCAATCAGCCCCAGCATTTT. Translation: CASTTGGGGNQPQHF.

This clone was seen a few times. The genes are TRBV28 and TRBJ1-3; 10 bases fit TRBD1. The CDR3 is made up of 16 amino acids. From germline, CDR1 is MDHEN and CDR2 SYDVKM. The V gene end was trimmed by 6 bases and the J gene end by 0 bases; junction bases not matched to a gene: 5. DNA of the CDR3: TGTGCCAGCAGCGAGGGACAGGGGTTCTCTGGAAACACCATATATTTT. Translation: CASSEGQGFSGNTIYF.

The chain uses TRBV5-4 and TRBJ2-7; D possibly corresponds to TRBD1 (5 bases). The CDR3 is made up of 14 amino acids. Germline V lookup: CDR1 SGHNT, CDR2 YYREEE (reference sequence). Trimming took off 3 bases at V and 7 bases at J, with 17 bases between the two ends. The CDR3 DNA sequence: TGTGCCAGCAGCTACCGGACAAGACTGTGGGAGCAGTACTTC. The encoded protein is CASSYRTRLWEQYF.

The chain couples TRBV29-1 to TRBJ1-6, with 7 bases matching TRBD1. V was clipped by 6 bases and J by 8 bases; unmatched bases: 7. CDR3 length: 13 amino acids. The germline CDR1 and CDR2 sequences are SQVTM and ANQGSEA. Here the CDR3 DNA reads TGCAGCGTCAAGAAGGGGACAGATTCACCCCTCCACTTT. Encoded protein: CSVKKGTDSPLHF.

This chain connects TRBV30 to TRBJ1-1; the D gene is possibly TRBD1 (5 bases). Germline CDR1 and CDR2: GTSNPN and SVGIG (reference sequence). The CDR3 has 12 amino acids. Trimming removed 5 bases from V and 5 bases from J, with 12 bases in between. The CDR3 DNA reads TGTGCCTGGGACAGACTGGGTACTGAAGCTTTCTTT. Encoded protein: CAWDRLGTEAFF. The variable domain in full, completed from reference TRBV30 and TRBJ1-1, reads SQTIHQWPATLVQPVGSPLSLECTVEGTSNPNLYWYRQAAGRGLQLLFYSVGIGQISSEVPQNLSASRPQDRQFILSSKKLLLSDSGFYLCAWDRLGTEAFFGQGTRLTVV.

CDR3 sequence reads: CATSRDRAGWSSYNEQFF. The CDR3 nucleotides read TGTGCCACCAGCAGAGATAGGGCAGGGTGGAGCTCCTACAATGAGCAGTTCTTC. The chain combines TRBV15 with TRBJ2-1; the D gene is possibly TRBD1 (5 bases). V lost 0 bases and J 0 bases, leaving 15 bases between the germline ends. CDR1 is LNHNV and CDR2 is YYDKDF in the germline V gene (reference sequence). The length of the CDR3 is 18 residues.

CDR3 coding DNA: TGTGCCAGCAGCCGAACCGGACAGAACACCGGGGAGCTGTTTTTT. Translation: CASSRTGQNTGELFF. The chain carries TRBV7-6 and TRBJ2-2; tentative D call: TRBD1 (5 bases). The CDR3 length is 15 residues. The germline CDR1 and CDR2 sequences are SGHVS and FNYEAQ. Trimming took 5 bases from V and 1 from J, leaving 11 bases between them.

The chain links TRBV7-9 to TRBJ2-3, with TRBD2 as a possible D gene (5 bases). Germline V lookup: CDR1 SEHNR, CDR2 FQNEAQ (reference sequence). The CDR3 extends over 16 amino acids. The V end was cut by 5 bases, the J end by 1 base, with 16 bases between. CDR3 sequence (DNA): TGTGCCAGCAGCCCCTTGGACCGGCGGGGCACAGATACGCAGTATTTT. Its translation: CASSPLDRRGTDTQYF.

This chain uses TRBV7-2 with TRBJ2-2; 11 bases map to TRBD2. The CDR3 extends over 17 amino acids. Germline V lookup: CDR1 SGHTA, CDR2 FQGNSA. After removal of 5 bases from V and 4 bases from J, the junction contained 9 bases not matched to a gene. CDR3 DNA sequence: TGTGCCAGCAGCAGAACGCTAGCGGGGGGAGGCACCGGGGAGCTGTTTTTT. Translating it yields CASSRTLAGGGTGELFF.

The rearrangement links TRBV5-1 to TRBJ2-1; 7 bases are shared with TRBD2. Trimming removed 1 base from V and 0 bases from J; junction bases left unmatched: 7. This CDR3 region has 17 residues. Germline V gene lookup returns CDR1 SGHRS and CDR2 YFSETQ. Written as DNA, the CDR3 is TGCGCCAGCAGCTTGATTTATGGGGGGGACTCCTACAATGAGCAGTTCTTC. The encoded protein is CASSLIYGGDSYNEQFF.

This rearrangement joins TRBV7-3 to TRBJ2-1; D ambiguous. Trimming stripped 1 base from V and 4 bases from J, with 8 bases between. CDR3 length equals 14 residues. CDR1 SGHTA and CDR2 FQGTGA come from the germline V gene. This chain's CDR3 is CASSLSGQYNEQFF. Here the CDR3 DNA reads TGTGCCAGCAGCTTAAGTGGGCAATACAATGAGCAGTTCTTC.

This chain links TRBV27 with TRBJ1-6; D may be TRBD1 (5 bases). V was cut by 2 bases and J by 2 bases, with 13 bases left in between. The V gene's germline CDR1 is MNHEY and CDR2 SMNVEV (reference sequence). The CDR3 has 17 residues. This CDR3 reads CASSLARGAAYNSPLHF. The CDR3 region has the DNA TGTGCCAGCAGTTTAGCTAGGGGCGCCGCCTATAATTCACCCCTCCACTTT.

The chain has TRBV6-5 and TRBJ2-7; TRBD1 matches at 8 bases. The J call may not be correct, given that the DNA end is closer to TRBJ2-5. This CDR3 region has 13 residues. The germline gives CDR1 MNHEY, CDR2 SVGAGI. The CDR3 nucleotides read TGTGCCACCCGGACAGGGACACAAGAGACCCAGTACTTC. It is translated as CATRTGTQETQYF.

Notes on this clone: At one boundary the junction diverges from the germline segment, which might be a read error. This chain links TRBV6-6 with TRBJ2-1; 8 bases are a match to TRBD2. Germline CDR1 is MNHNY and CDR2 is SVGAGI (reference sequence). The CDR3 is made up of 12 amino acids. In DNA, the CDR3 is TGTGCCAGCAGTTACGAGGCGGGGGGCCCACTCTTC. Translated, it gives CASSYEAGGPLF.

This chain uses TRBV6-1 with TRBJ2-7, with a possible D match to TRBD2 (5 bases). V was shortened by 5 bases and J by 2 bases, with 13 bases between the two germline ends. The CDR3 extends over 14 amino acids. CDR1 and CDR2 from the germline V gene are MNHNS and SASEGT. The CDR3 DNA is TGTGCCAGCAGTCTCGAACTAGGAACCTACGAGCAGTACGTC. Amino acids: CASSLELGTYEQYV.

The chain recombines TRBV19 with TRBJ2-3, with 8 bases fitting TRBD1. CDR3 length equals 14 residues. The germline V gene has CDR1 LNHDA and CDR2 SQIVND (reference sequence). V lost 5 bases, J lost 3 bases, and 4 bases stayed unmatched. Written as DNA, the CDR3 is TGTGCCAGTAGTCTCAGGGGGCAGACAGATACGCAGTATTTT. It encodes CASSLRGQTDTQYF.

This chain connects TRBV7-2 to TRBJ1-1, with D uncertain. V was shortened by 1 base and J by 2 bases, with 11 bases between the two germline ends. The germline CDR1 and CDR2 sequences are SGHTA and FQGNSA. The CDR3 has 15 residues. DNA for the CDR3: TGTGCCAGCAGCTTAGGTCTGCTATATAACACTGAAGCTTTCTTT. The encoded protein is CASSLGLLYNTEAFF.

The chain couples TRBV5-1 to TRBJ2-3, with D maybe TRBD2 (6 bases). Between the trimmed V and J ends, which lost 0 bases and 1 base, there was a span of 9 bases. The CDR3 consists of 15 residues. Per the germline V gene, CDR1 is SGHRS and CDR2 is YFSETQ. The CDR3 reads CASSLDGTGTDTQYF. The CDR3 region has the DNA TGCGCCAGCAGCTTGGACGGGACTGGCACAGATACGCAGTATTTT.

This clone was recorded only once. The V gene is TRBV18, the J gene TRBJ1-4, with D possibly matching TRBD1 (6 bases). Trimming left V 6 bases short and J 1 base short, with 15 bases between. The CDR3 has 16 residues. From germline, CDR1 is KGHSH and CDR2 LQKENI. The CDR3 DNA reads TGTGCCAGCTCCCCCGGGACAAAGCAAACTAATGAAAAACTGTTTTTT. It encodes CASSPGTKQTNEKLFF.

The chain combines TRBV29-1 with TRBJ1-3; D may be TRBD1 (5 bases). Trimming took 0 bases from V and 4 from J, leaving 16 bases between them. Germline CDR1 SQVTM, CDR2 ANQGSEA. The length of the CDR3 is 16 residues. This CDR3 is CSVEDQGREGGNTIYF. CDR3 DNA: TGCAGCGTTGAAGATCAGGGCAGGGAAGGAGGAAACACCATATATTTT.

J is TRBJ2-2 and V is TRBV7-8; 9 nucleotides align to TRBD1. The germline V gene has CDR1 SGHVS and CDR2 FQNEAQ. The length of the CDR3 is 15 residues. J lost 7 bases, V lost 6 bases, and 9 bases had no gene match. This CDR3 reads CASRPTGGFGGELFF. The CDR3 nucleotides read TGTGCCAGCAGACCGACAGGGGGATTTGGCGGGGAGCTGTTTTTT. Full variable domain (missing parts from reference TRBV7-8 and TRBJ2-2): GAGVSQSPRYKVAKRGQDVALRCDPISGHVSLFWYQQALGQGPEFLTYFQNEAQLDKSGLPSDRFFAERPEGSVSTLKIQRTQQEDSAVYLCASRPTGGFGGELFFGEGSRLTVL.

The V and J genes are TRBV5-1 and TRBJ2-3, with 13 nucleotides matching TRBD2. The CDR3 has 19 residues. Per the germline V gene, CDR1 is SGHRS and CDR2 is YFSETQ. Trimming removed 4 bases from V and 0 bases from J; junction bases left unmatched: 11. Here the CDR3 reads CASSPTPTSGGHSTDTQYF. CDR3 DNA sequence: TGCGCCAGCAGCCCGACCCCGACTAGCGGGGGGCATAGCACAGATACGCAGTATTTT.

V gene TRBV27 combines with J gene TRBJ1-3, with D uncertain. The V end was cut by 3 bases, the J end by 2 bases, with 8 bases between. Germline lookup yields CDR1 MNHEY and CDR2 SMNVEV (reference sequence). The CDR3 has 14 amino acids. The CDR3 protein is CASSFWEPGNTIYF. Here the CDR3 DNA reads TGTGCCAGCAGTTTTTGGGAGCCTGGAAACACCATATATTTT.

CDR3 coding DNA: TGTGCCAGCAGTTACCGGGGGGCCTACAATGAGCAGTTCTTC. Protein: CASSYRGAYNEQFF. The rearrangement links TRBV6-5 to TRBJ2-1, with 7 nucleotides matching TRBD2. The CDR3 loop spans 14 amino acids. Germline CDR1 is MNHEY and CDR2 is SVGAGI. V was clipped by 2 bases and J by 2 bases; unmatched bases: 0.

This clone appeared a single time. This chain connects TRBV19 to TRBJ1-5, with 9 bases identical to TRBD1. V was clipped by 4 bases and J by 6 bases; unmatched bases: 10. The CDR3 totals 16 residues. Germline V gene lookup returns CDR1 LNHDA and CDR2 SQIVND (reference sequence). CDR3 sequence reads: CASSTPGQGPGQPQHF. The CDR3 nucleotides are TGTGCCAGTAGTACCCCGGGACAGGGACCAGGTCAGCCCCAGCATTTT.